This T cell receptor (beta chain) was profiled in a study of T cell changes during pregnancy in multiple sclerosis. The length of the CDR3 is 15 residues. Between the trimmed V and J ends, which lost 3 bases and 3 bases, there was a span of 18 bases. Per the germline V gene, CDR1 is SQVTM and CDR2 is ANQGSEA. Method: immunoSEQ multiplex PCR; TCRdb's copy keeps in-frame clones and lacks some. The sample has approximately 28,000 clones, around 94% seen once. The specimen was CD8+ T cells from peripheral blood mononuclear cells, collected before pregnancy. The V and J genes are TRBV29-1 and TRBJ2-7; weak D call: TRBD2 (6 bases). The clonotype was recovered from a female donor with multiple sclerosis, enrolled in a pregnancy study. CDR3 sequence reads: CSVEWRGSGLYEQYF. The CDR3 region has the DNA TGCAGCGTTGAGTGGCGGGGATCGGGACTCTACGAGCAGTACTTC.